The rows below give T cell receptor beta chains drawn from one sample of a study of blood T cell repertoires in COVID-19. Here immunoSEQ multiplex PCR was the method, and the copy in TCRdb shows in-frame clones only, minus some. The table shows about 140,000 clones, with roughly 76% occurring only once. The sequenced sample was peripheral blood. The receptors here all came from a woman in her fifties or sixties with active or convalescent COVID-19. The CDR3 runs from the conserved cysteine through the conserved F or W. The D gene is left open where the match is weak. Only some rows state a clone size, as once, few, many or a class for expanded clones.

TGTGCCAGCAGCAGACTAGCGGGAGGTGATGAGCAGTTCTTC	CASSRLAGGDEQFF	TRBV5-8	TRBD2	NA	TRBJ2-1
TGCGCCAGCAGCCAAGCACTCATGAGCTCCTACGAGCAGTACTTC	CASSQALMSSYEQYF	TRBV4-3	NA	NA	TRBJ2-7
TGCAGCGGCGGACAGGGTGATGGCTACACCTTC	CSGGQGDGYTF	TRBV29-1	TRBD1	NA	TRBJ1-2
TGTGCCTGGACGTCGGGGGGCACAGAGACCCAGTACTTC	CAWTSGGTETQYF	TRBV30	NA	many	TRBJ2-5
TGCAGTGCGCAAGACAGGGGGCTGGCTTTCTTT	CSAQDRGLAFF	TRBV20-1	TRBD1	NA	TRBJ1-1
TGTGCCAGCAGCCAAGGTTTAGGGGAAGGTGAAGGCTACACCTTC	CASSQGLGEGEGYTF	TRBV4-2	NA	once	TRBJ1-2
TGTGCCAGCAGTGAGGGCCTAAACCCCTCCTACAATGAGCAGTTCTTC	CASSEGLNPSYNEQFF	TRBV2	NA	NA	TRBJ2-1
TGTGCCACCGGGTGGGATGAGCAGTTCTTC	CATGWDEQFF	TRBV19	NA	NA	TRBJ2-1
TGTGCCAGCAGCCCCGACAGGTTGAACACTGAAGCTTTCTTT	CASSPDRLNTEAFF	TRBV6-5	NA	NA	TRBJ1-1
TGCGCCAGCAGCCGGGATACCATCCGTGAGCAGTTCTTC	CASSRDTIREQFF	TRBV10-2	NA	NA	TRBJ2-1
TGTGCCAGCAGTTTGATAGGACAGGGCCCCTATGGCTACACCTTC	CASSLIGQGPYGYTF	TRBV28	TRBD1	NA	TRBJ1-2
TGCAGCGTTGATAATCGAGGCCATCAGAGAACTAACTATGGCTACACCTTC	CSVDNRGHQRTNYGYTF	TRBV29-1	NA	NA	TRBJ1-2
TGTGCCAGCTCCACGAACACCGGGGAGCTGTTTTTT	CASSTNTGELFF	TRBV18	NA	NA	TRBJ2-2
TGTGCCAGCAGCTTAGAGGCTAGCGGGGGGTACGATGAGCAGTTCTTC	CASSLEASGGYDEQFF	TRBV11-2	TRBD2	NA	TRBJ2-1
TGTGCCAGCAGCTTAGCGAGCCGCGGTGAGCAGTACTTC	CASSLASRGEQYF	TRBV7-2	NA	NA	TRBJ2-7
TGCGCCAGCAGCCAAGATGGGGACCCTAGCGGGGGGGCTATAGCTACAGATACGCAGTATTTT	CASSQDGDPSGGAIATDTQYF	TRBV4-3	TRBD2	many	TRBJ2-3
TGTGCCAGCAGCAAAGTTGCGACTAGCGGGAGAGAGTACGAGCAGTACTTC	CASSKVATSGREYEQYF	TRBV21-1	NA	NA	TRBJ2-7
TGTGCCAGCAGCTTACAGAAGGTTTCACCCCTCCACTTT	CASSLQKVSPLHF	TRBV5-6	NA	few	TRBJ1-6
TGTGCCAGCAGCTTTGGGACAGGGGCTAATGAAAAACTGTTTTTT	CASSFGTGANEKLFF	TRBV7-9	TRBD1	NA	TRBJ1-4
TGCACCAGCAGCCAAGTGGGGCAGCCGAATAGGTTTCCTGGAAACACCATATATTTT	CTSSQVGQPNRFPGNTIYF	TRBV1	NA	once	TRBJ1-3
TGTGCCAGCAGCGCCGGGACAGGGGGCAATCAGCCCCAGCATTTT	CASSAGTGGNQPQHF	TRBV2	TRBD1	NA	TRBJ1-5
TGTGCCAGCCGGGGGAGTGTCACTGAAGCTTTCTTT	CASRGSVTEAFF	TRBV2	NA	NA	TRBJ1-1
TGTGCCAGCAGCACCCGGGCGGGAGGTTACAGAGATACGCAGTATTTT	CASSTRAGGYRDTQYF	TRBV28	TRBD2	few	TRBJ2-3
TGTGCCAGCAGCTTATACACAGGGGGGAATACCAATGAGCAGTTCTTC	CASSLYTGGNTNEQFF	TRBV7-3	TRBD1	once	TRBJ2-1
TGTGCCAGCAGCGTCCATAGGGCGGGAAGCACGGCCGGGGAGCTGTTTTTT	CASSVHRAGSTAGELFF	TRBV9	NA	NA	TRBJ2-2
TGTGCCAGCAGTTTATGGCCTCCCCGACAGGGATTATCCGACTATGGCTACACCTTC	CASSLWPPRQGLSDYGYTF	TRBV27	TRBD1	NA	TRBJ1-2
TGTGCCAGGGGGCTAGCGGGGTTGGATACGCAGTATTTT	CARGLAGLDTQYF	TRBV3-1/TRBV3-2	TRBD2	NA	TRBJ2-3
TGTGCCAGCAGACGTCGCGAGAGGGAATCTAACTATGGCTACACCTTC	CASRRRERESNYGYTF	TRBV6-6	NA	NA	TRBJ1-2
TGTGCCAGCAGGCGGGCATACAATGAGCAGTTCTTC	CASRRAYNEQFF	TRBV2	NA	few	TRBJ2-1
TGTGCCAGCAGCTCCACTAGGGCAGATACGCAGTATTTT	CASSSTRADTQYF	TRBV5-6	NA	NA	TRBJ2-3
TGTGCCAGCAGCCGAGGACAGTCAACCCTACTCGGAGTCACTGAAGCTTTCTTT	CASSRGQSTLLGVTEAFF	TRBV6-6	NA	NA	TRBJ1-1
TGTGCCAGCAGTTTTCGAGTTGAGACTAGCGGGGTTTCGGATACGCAGTATTTT	CASSFRVETSGVSDTQYF	TRBV27	TRBD2	NA	TRBJ2-3
TGTGCCACCAGTGATTTGACCCGGGACAGGGAGGGCACTGAAGCTTTCTTT	CATSDLTRDREGTEAFF	TRBV24-1	TRBD1	NA	TRBJ1-1
TGCGCCAGCAGCCAAGACCGACTAGCGGGTATCCCCCCCTACGAGCAGTACTTC	CASSQDRLAGIPPYEQYF	TRBV4-3	TRBD2	NA	TRBJ2-7
TGTGCCAGCAGCCATAGACAGGGAATTATGAACACTGAAGCTTTCTTT	CASSHRQGIMNTEAFF	TRBV5-4	TRBD1	medium-sized	TRBJ1-1
TGTGCCACCGAACGCGGGAGGGGCACAGATACGCAGTATTTT	CATERGRGTDTQYF	TRBV19	TRBD2	NA	TRBJ2-3
TGCAGCGTTGAAGTGCCAGGGGACTATGGCTACACCTTC	CSVEVPGDYGYTF	TRBV29-1	NA	NA	TRBJ1-2
TGTGCCAGCAGTGACCCATTTATGAGCCGGGACAGGGCCTACGAGCAGTACTTC	CASSDPFMSRDRAYEQYF	TRBV6-4	TRBD1	NA	TRBJ2-7
TGTGCCAGCAGCCAAGAGGCTAGCGGGGCCTCCTACGAGCAGTACTTC	CASSQEASGASYEQYF	TRBV3-1/TRBV3-2	TRBD2	few	TRBJ2-7
TGTGCCAGCAGCTCGACTAGTTTAGGCGGGGAGCTGTTTTTT	CASSSTSLGGELFF	TRBV7-3	NA	NA	TRBJ2-2
TGTGCCAGCAGCTTAGCCGGGACAGGGATCACCGGGGAGCTGTTTTTT	CASSLAGTGITGELFF	TRBV7-3	TRBD1	NA	TRBJ2-2
TGTGCCAGCAGCTCCACGGGACACATGGGAAACACCATATATTTT	CASSSTGHMGNTIYF	TRBV7-2	NA	NA	TRBJ1-3
TGTGCCAGCTCACCGGACATCGACTATGGCTACACCTTC	CASSPDIDYGYTF	TRBV18	NA	NA	TRBJ1-2
TGCGCCAGCAGCCAAGGAGGTCTGGGAGATACGCAGTATTTT	CASSQGGLGDTQYF	TRBV4-3	NA	NA	TRBJ2-3
TGTGCCAGCAGTCCCCCGACTCCATCCTACGAGCAGTACTTC	CASSPPTPSYEQYF	TRBV28	NA	NA	TRBJ2-7
TGTGCCAGCAGCTTGGGTGCGGTTGGCAGGGGGGATGAAGCTTTCTTT	CASSLGAVGRGDEAFF	TRBV7-2	TRBD1	NA	TRBJ1-1
TGCGCCAGCAGCCAAGAGGGGCGTAGCACAGATACGCAGTATTTT	CASSQEGRSTDTQYF	TRBV4-3	NA	NA	TRBJ2-3
TGTGCCAGCAGCCAAGATCGATCTAGCGGGAGAGGCTACGAGCAGTACTTC	CASSQDRSSGRGYEQYF	TRBV3-1/TRBV3-2	TRBD2	few	TRBJ2-7
TGTGCCAGCAGCTTGTCACTAGCGGGGGCGGGAGATACGCAGTATTTT	CASSLSLAGAGDTQYF	TRBV5-5	TRBD2	NA	TRBJ2-3
TGCAGCGTTGATACGGCACGGGGGACCCATGGGGGCTACACCTTC	CSVDTARGTHGGYTF	TRBV29-1	NA	NA	TRBJ1-2
TGTGCCGGCCGGGACAGGGATGGCTACACCTTC	CAGRDRDGYTF	TRBV2	TRBD1	NA	TRBJ1-2
TGTGCCACGAGCCGACAGGGGAACACCGGGGAGCTGTTTTTT	CATSRQGNTGELFF	TRBV7-9	TRBD1	few	TRBJ2-2
TGTGCCAGCACCCTAAGGGGGAGGGTGGGGGAAAAACTGTTTTTT	CASTLRGRVGEKLFF	TRBV6-5	NA	NA	TRBJ1-4
TGTGCCAGCAGCTTGCTCTTCCGACTAGCGCGAGAGACCCAGTACTTC	CASSLLFRLARETQYF	TRBV5-6	TRBD2	NA	TRBJ2-5